One sample yielded the 15 T cell receptor beta chains listed below, sequenced in a study of T cells in Graves' hyperthyroidism and ophthalmopathy. Amplification of TCR beta CDR3 regions used RNA as the template. HTBI primers were employed in a first-round RT-PCR of the TCR CDR3. Each CDR3 protein is one row after TCRdb ran MiXCR on the multiplex PCR reads. The table includes around 500,000 distinct CDR3 sequences, 20% to 25% detected once. The sequenced material came from blood. The receptors were gathered from a woman in her 70s with Graves' ophthalmopathy.

The V gene is TRBV7-9, the J gene TRBJ2-5; a possible D gene is TRBD1 (6 bases). The CDR3 sequence is 13 residues long. Looked up from germline, CDR1 is SEHNR and CDR2 is FQNEAQ (reference sequence). With 5 bases removed from V and 5 bases from J, the gap between germline ends came to 12 bases. The CDR3 nucleotides read TGTGCCAGCAGCCCTCAGGGGCGTGAGACCCAGTACTTC. Its protein is CASSPQGRETQYF.

Only a few counts were recorded for this clonotype. The CDR3 region is CASSLGGGPYNEQFF. In nucleotides, the CDR3 is TGCGCCAGCAGCTTGGGGGGAGGTCCCTACAATGAGCAGTTCTTC. V usage is TRBV5-1 and J usage is TRBJ2-1; a weak D match, TRBD2 (6 bases). The CDR3 spans 15 residues. Germline CDR1 and CDR2: SGHRS and YFSETQ. Trimming cost V 0 bases and J 2 bases, with 9 bases left between them.

The J gene is TRBJ2-5, the V gene TRBV14; TRBD2 might be the D (6 bases). The CDR3 runs 15 residues. Deletions cut 4 bases from V and 2 bases from J, with 14 bases between. CDR1 SGHDN and CDR2 FVKESK come from the germline V gene. CDR3: CASSRLSSGQETQYF. The CDR3 DNA sequence: TGTGCCAGCAGCCGTTTATCCAGCGGGCAAGAGACCCAGTACTTC.

This clonotype was detected a few times. This chain joins TRBV16 and TRBJ2-5; a weak D match, TRBD2 (6 bases). The CDR3 is 15 residues long. V lost 0 bases, J lost 4 bases, and 12 bases lay in between. Germline CDR1 is KGHSY and CDR2 is FQNENV. The chain's CDR3 is CASSQSNQRAETQYF. The DNA for the CDR3 is TGTGCCAGCAGCCAATCAAATCAGCGGGCAGAGACCCAGTACTTC.

The V and J genes are TRBV5-5 and TRBJ1-2, with TRBD1 matching over 9 bases. Losses at the gene ends were 2 bases for V and 6 bases for J; bases not matched to a gene: 20. The CDR3 has 19 amino acids. Germline CDR1 reads SGHKS; CDR2 reads YYEKEE (reference sequence). The CDR3 is CASSFNPRTGDLSGNGYTF. The DNA of the CDR3 is TGTGCCAGCAGCTTCAACCCTCGGACAGGGGACTTATCTGGGAATGGCTACACCTTC.

This clonotype was seen many times. The chain employs TRBV12-3 or TRBV12-4 and TRBJ1-1; D is possibly TRBD1 (6 bases). The CDR3 totals 13 residues. V lost 8 bases, J lost 3 bases, and 13 bases lay in between. The CDR3 sequence: CASGSRQDTEAFF. Written as DNA, the CDR3 is TGTGCCAGCGGATCTAGACAGGACACTGAAGCTTTCTTT.

This clonotype has a handful of counts. The genes are TRBV30 and TRBJ1-2, with 9 bases identical to TRBD1. The germline V gene has CDR1 GTSNPN and CDR2 SVGIG (reference sequence). The CDR3 loop spans 12 amino acids. Trimming cost V 8 bases and J 8 bases; bases outside gene matches: 9. CDR3 nucleotide sequence: TGTGCCCAGGAAGGGACAGGGTACGGCTACACCTTC. Amino acid sequence: CAQEGTGYGYTF.

Ten or more counts support this clonotype. The J gene is TRBJ1-1, the V gene TRBV12-3 or TRBV12-4; a weak D match, TRBD1 (5 bases). There are 15 residues in the CDR3. V lost 1 base and J 2 bases, leaving 11 bases between the germline ends. The CDR3 DNA reads TGTGCCAGCAGTTTAGGGGGCAGAAGCAACACTGAAGCTTTCTTT. It yields the protein CASSLGGRSNTEAFF.

This clonotype was detected many times. CDR3 sequence: CASSERGNYGYTF. CDR3 DNA sequence: TGTGCCAGCAGTGAACGGGGCAACTATGGCTACACCTTC. V gene TRBV6-1 combines with J gene TRBJ1-2; D is possibly TRBD1 (5 bases). Trimming shortened V by 2 bases and J by 2 bases, and 6 bases separated the two germline ends. The CDR3 is 13 amino acids. CDR1 is MNHNS and CDR2 is SASEGT in the germline V gene.

This clonotype was observed a handful of times. The rearrangement uses TRBV28 and TRBJ2-7, with D possibly matching TRBD1 (5 bases). Trimming shortened V by 10 bases and J by 4 bases, and 14 bases separated the two germline ends. The CDR3 runs 12 residues. Germline lookup yields CDR1 MDHEN and CDR2 SYDVKM. CDR3 in amino acids: CATWGSSYEQYF. CDR3 in DNA: TGTGCCACCTGGGGCAGTTCGTACGAGCAGTACTTC.

This clonotype was seen only a few times. V usage is TRBV11-2 and J usage is TRBJ2-3, with 10 bases matching TRBD2. Germline lookup yields CDR1 SGHAT and CDR2 FQNNGV. The CDR3 contains 18 residues. Trimming removed 5 bases from V and 4 bases from J; junction bases left unmatched: 15. CDR3 nucleotide sequence: TGTGCCAGCAGCCTCATTATGGCTAGCGGGAGTAGGTCAGATACGCAGTATTTT. Translation: CASSLIMASGSRSDTQYF.

CDR3 in DNA: TGTGCCACCAGCAGAGAGCAACAGACTGAAGCTTTCTTT. Protein product: CATSREQQTEAFF. The chain employs TRBV15 and TRBJ1-1; no clear D. The germline V and J ends were trimmed by 0 bases and 5 bases, with 7 bases remaining between them. The CDR3 is 13 residues long. Germline V gene data show CDR1 as LNHNV and CDR2 as YYDKDF (reference sequence).

A note on this clonotype: It may be a read error: a sequence one base away is much more abundant. The chain has TRBV2 and TRBJ2-3, with D tentatively TRBD2 (5 bases). CDR1 is SNHLY, CDR2 FYNNEI, per germline. This CDR3 is built from 15 residues. CDR3 protein: CASSVEAPSTDTQCF. DNA for the CDR3: TGTGCCAGCAGTGTGGAAGCGCCTAGCACAGATACGCAGTGTTTT.

The V gene is TRBV5-5, the J gene TRBJ1-3, with no clear D. Germline CDR1 and CDR2: SGHKS and YYEKEE (reference sequence). This CDR3 has 17 amino acids. Trimming took 1 base from V and 0 from J, leaving 14 bases between them. The CDR3 DNA reads TGTGCCAGCAGCTTGTGGCGGTCTGGCAACTCTGGAAACACCATATATTTT. Residues: CASSLWRSGNSGNTIYF.

With respect to this clonotype: A much larger clone differs from this one at a single base, so this may be a read error. This chain connects TRBV12-3 or TRBV12-4 to TRBJ1-1; unclear D gene. The CDR3 sequence is 11 residues long. In DNA form, the CDR3 reads TGTGCCGGCAGTTTAACGCGGGAAGCTTTCTTT. This translates into CAGSLTREAFF.